What follows are 12 T cell receptor beta chains derived from one specimen sequenced in a study of blood T cell repertoires in COVID-19. The data were produced by immunoSEQ multiplex PCR, yet TCRdb's version contains in-frame clones alone and is incomplete. This table holds fewer than 300,000 clones, roughly nine tenths found once. Material: peripheral blood. The receptors here all came from a man between 60 and 75 years old who had recovered from COVID-19.

The table lists this clone with a count of one. The J gene is TRBJ1-1, the V gene TRBV2, with D uncertain. V was trimmed by 8 bases and J by 1 base, leaving 17 bases between them. The CDR3 covers 15 residues. From germline, CDR1 is SNHLY and CDR2 FYNNEI. DNA for the CDR3: TGTGCCAGCGAGTTCGTCCCCAGAGGGAACACTGAAGCTTTCTTT. This translates into CASEFVPRGNTEAFF.

This clone appeared once. V is TRBV9 and J is TRBJ1-6; the match to TRBD1 covers 9 bases. From germline, CDR1 is SGDLS and CDR2 YYNGEE. V dropped 4 bases and J dropped 8; count of bases not matched to a gene: 7. The CDR3 has 15 amino acids. Here the CDR3 reads CASSTRDREYSPLHF. The CDR3 DNA reads as TGTGCCAGCAGCACCCGGGACAGGGAGTATTCACCCCTCCACTTT.

The chain carries TRBV9 and TRBJ2-1; 9 positions match TRBD2. CDR3 length equals 17 residues. J was trimmed by 0 bases and V by 0 bases; bases with no gene match: 4. The germline V gene has CDR1 SGDLS and CDR2 YYNGEE. In nucleotides, the CDR3 is TGTGCCAGCAGCGTAGGACGGCGGGGGGGCTCCTACAATGAGCAGTTCTTC. The encoded protein is CASSVGRRGGSYNEQFF.

The rearrangement links TRBV7-6 to TRBJ2-7, with TRBD1 matching 8 bases. Germline CDR1 reads SGHVS; CDR2 reads FNYEAQ. The CDR3 loop spans 15 amino acids. V lost 5 bases and J lost 7; bases outside the gene matches: 13. DNA for the CDR3: TGTGCCAGCAGCAGCAGGACAGGGAGCAATTCGGAGCAGTACTTC. Translated: CASSSRTGSNSEQYF.

CDR3 residues: CASSGRGEQYF. The CDR3 DNA follows: TGTGCCAGCAGTGGCAGGGGCGAGCAGTACTTC. V and J are TRBV6-2 or TRBV6-3 and TRBJ2-7, with D perhaps TRBD1 (6 bases). Germline CDR1 MNHEY, CDR2 SVGEGT. The V gene lost 5 bases and the J gene lost 6 bases, with 8 bases spanning the gap. This CDR3 has 11 residues.

The V call is TRBV4-2, the J call TRBJ2-7; TRBD1 matches at 9 bases. CDR3 length equals 13 residues. CDR1 is LGHNA and CDR2 is YNFKEQ in the germline V gene. With V trimmed by 4 bases and J by 3 bases, 1 base remained unmatched. The CDR3 loop reads CASSLGQGYEQYF. In DNA form, the CDR3 reads TGTGCCAGCAGCCTGGGACAGGGCTACGAGCAGTACTTC.

The J gene is TRBJ2-3, the V gene TRBV24-1; a possible D gene is TRBD2 (5 bases). The CDR3 sequence is 13 residues long. Germline CDR1 is KGHDR and CDR2 is SFDVKD. Trimming left V 9 bases short and J 2 bases short, with 11 bases between. Written as DNA, the CDR3 is TGTGCCACCGGACTTGACAACACAGATACGCAGTATTTT. This codes for CATGLDNTDTQYF.

The chain uses TRBV9 and TRBJ1-4; TRBD1 is a possible D gene (5 bases). The CDR3 contains 14 residues. The germline V gene has CDR1 SGDLS and CDR2 YYNGEE. Trimming took 3 bases from V and 8 from J, leaving 14 bases between them. CDR3 nucleotide sequence: TGTGCCAGCAGCGCTTTCGGGGGTCGGGAAAAACTGTTTTTT. It yields the protein CASSAFGGREKLFF.

The rearrangement joins TRBV6-5 to TRBJ1-2, with a weak D call TRBD1 (6 bases). There are 14 residues in the CDR3. Germline CDR1 MNHEY, CDR2 SVGAGI. V lost 2 bases, J lost 8 bases, and 15 bases lay in between. The CDR3 nucleotides read TGTGCCAGCAGTTACGGTCGGCAGGGGATCGGCTACACCTTC. This sequence encodes CASSYGRQGIGYTF.

The chain recombines TRBV7-9 with TRBJ1-2; 9 bases fit TRBD1. J was trimmed by 2 bases and V by 3 bases; bases with no gene match: 10. The CDR3 consists of 17 residues. The germline V gene has CDR1 SEHNR and CDR2 FQNEAQ (reference sequence). CDR3 protein: CASSLRGTGIMNYGYTF. The CDR3 bases are TGTGCCAGCAGCTTGAGAGGGACAGGGATTATGAACTATGGCTACACCTTC.

The rearrangement uses TRBV7-2 and TRBJ1-5; no definite D call. CDR3 length: 16 residues. Per the germline V gene, CDR1 is SGHTA and CDR2 is FQGNSA. V was cut by 0 bases and J by 0 bases, with 9 bases left in between. The CDR3: CASSLATGNSNQPQHF. Written as DNA, the CDR3 is TGTGCCAGCAGCTTAGCGACCGGGAATAGCAATCAGCCCCAGCATTTT.

The genes are TRBV6-5 and TRBJ1-2; 7 bases fit TRBD1. Germline V CDR1 and CDR2: MNHEY, SVGAGI. The V and J ends lost 7 bases and 8 bases, in that order; junction bases with no gene match: 10. This CDR3 is 13 amino acids long. This chain's CDR3 is CASTDRRPEGYTF. The CDR3 coding sequence is TGTGCCAGCACGGACAGGAGACCGGAAGGCTACACCTTC.